Below are 4 T cell receptor beta chains sequenced from a single sample in a study of blood T cell repertoires in COVID-19. Profiling relied on immunoSEQ multiplex PCR, and the TCRdb table lists in-frame clones only, not all of them. The repertoire holds some 350,000 clones, around 83% seen once, with 2.5% to 3.5% in the top ten. The source material was peripheral blood. These receptors were obtained from a man aged 30 to 45 with active or convalescent COVID-19.

V and J are TRBV18 and TRBJ1-5; D remains ambiguous. This CDR3 is 16 amino acids long. Per germline, CDR1 KGHSH and CDR2 LQKENI. V lost 5 bases to trimming and J lost 0 bases, with 14 bases between them. CDR3 in DNA: TGTGCCAGCTCAGCCGGTTTACCCGATAGCAATCAGCCCCAGCATTTT. It specifies CASSAGLPDSNQPQHF.

The chain carries TRBV4-2 and TRBJ1-3; D remains ambiguous. Trimming removed 0 bases at V and 1 base at J, with 10 bases between. The CDR3 covers 16 residues. The germline gives CDR1 LGHNA, CDR2 YNFKEQ. DNA for the CDR3: TGTGCCAGCAGCCAAGATCGGGAGCTGTCTGGAAACACCATATATTTT. The encoded protein is CASSQDRELSGNTIYF.

The J gene is TRBJ2-7, the V gene TRBV6-2 or TRBV6-3, with 8 bases identical to TRBD1. This CDR3 comprises 13 residues. Germline CDR1 and CDR2: MNHEY and SVGEGT. The ends lost 1 base at V and 12 bases at J; junction bases unmatched: 8. This chain's CDR3 is CASSYWDRTPTYF. DNA of the CDR3: TGTGCCAGCAGTTACTGGGACAGGACCCCTACGTACTTC.

V is TRBV25-1 and J is TRBJ1-4, with D possibly matching TRBD1 (6 bases). CDR1 and CDR2 (germline): MGHDK, SYGVNS. The CDR3 contains 15 residues. V dropped 1 base and J dropped 8 bases, with 14 bases sitting between them. CDR3 DNA: TGTGCCAGCAGTGAATGGGTGGGGGCAGGGGAAAAACTGTTTTTT. The encoded protein is CASSEWVGAGEKLFF.